This record covers a single T cell receptor beta chain. What it recognizes is unknown. Repertoires were generated with immunoSEQ multiplex PCR, while TCRdb's copy carries only in-frame clones and drops some. The table records some 2,000,000 clones, around 95% of them present only once. The entry originates in a study of shared clonotypes between healthy human individuals. Looking at the study overall: Used for every donor were three CD4 naive, three CD4 memory, two CD8 naive and one CD8 memory plate. Study-wide points: Relative to clonotypes present in all four donors, those not shared had lower generation probabilities. Naive subsets generally had larger estimated richness than memory subsets.

The V gene's germline CDR1 is GTSNPN and CDR2 SVGIG (reference sequence). The CDR3 has 14 residues. V was trimmed by 1 base and J by 0 bases, leaving 9 bases between them. Sequenced input: naive CD4+ T cells sorted from blood. As for subset: CD45RA+ positively selected. The V and J genes are TRBV30 and TRBJ1-1; D may be TRBD1 (6 bases). This TCR was recovered from a young man in good health. CDR3 in amino acids: CAWSGGPMNTEAFF. The CDR3 region has the DNA TGTGCCTGGAGTGGGGGGCCGATGAACACTGAAGCTTTCTTT.